This entry features one T cell receptor beta chain sequence. Its specificity is not known. Germline V gene sequence: CDR1 WSHSY, CDR2 SAAADI. V lost 5 bases to trimming and J lost 2 bases; unmatched junction nucleotides: 10. This CDR3 has 17 amino acids. This sample is part of a study of OX40 agonist ivuxolimab in advanced cancers. Only in-frame clones appear in the TCRdb table, and some are missing; sequencing was by immunoSEQ multiplex PCR. The profile covers about 44,000 clones, with around 80% appearing a single time and 6.5% to 8% taken by the ten largest. Points from the study as a whole: At 0.1 to 3.0 mg/kg and by week 6, clonal expansion occurred in CD4+ and CD8+ blood T cells.

The sequence came from an adult with an advanced solid tumor such as melanoma, head and neck, liver or kidney cancer. The rearrangement uses TRBV10-2 and TRBJ1-5; the match to TRBD1 covers 9 bases. The material was CD4+ or CD8+ T cells sorted from blood, obtained in a trial of the OX40 agonist ivuxolimab. CDR3 DNA sequence: TGCGCCAGCAGTTCACAACAGGGGGCATGGGGCAATCAGCCCCAGCATTTT. This codes for CASSSQQGAWGNQPQHF.